This T cell receptor beta chain was identified in a study of shared clonotypes between healthy human individuals. Across the study: The cohort comprised a couple of women and a few men. Their ages spanned 18 to 49 years. Findings and caveats of the study: In contrast to clonotypes shared by all four donors, non-shared clonotypes had lower generation probabilities.

Those who donated were healthy HIV-negative adults, with no recent acute infections or vaccinations reported. The CDR3 has 11 amino acids. Germline V gene data show CDR1 as SGHAT and CDR2 as FQNNGV. V lost 5 bases and J 5 bases, leaving 4 bases between the germline ends. On this clone itself: Its target is not known. A much larger clone lies one base from this, so it may be a read error.

Method: immunoSEQ multiplex PCR; TCRdb's copy keeps in-frame clones and lacks some. The sample yields over 950,000 clones, approximately 80% seen once. The sequence was obtained from a man between 18 and 35 years old in good health. Some clones in this sample may be carry-over from other donors' samples. What was sequenced was memory CD4+ T cells from PBMCs. Sample subset: CD45RA-negative fraction. V is TRBV11-2 and J is TRBJ2-1; D gene unclear. The CDR3 here is CASSRNNEQFF. In nucleotides, the CDR3 is TGTGCCAGCAGCCGCAACAATGAGCAGTTCTTC.